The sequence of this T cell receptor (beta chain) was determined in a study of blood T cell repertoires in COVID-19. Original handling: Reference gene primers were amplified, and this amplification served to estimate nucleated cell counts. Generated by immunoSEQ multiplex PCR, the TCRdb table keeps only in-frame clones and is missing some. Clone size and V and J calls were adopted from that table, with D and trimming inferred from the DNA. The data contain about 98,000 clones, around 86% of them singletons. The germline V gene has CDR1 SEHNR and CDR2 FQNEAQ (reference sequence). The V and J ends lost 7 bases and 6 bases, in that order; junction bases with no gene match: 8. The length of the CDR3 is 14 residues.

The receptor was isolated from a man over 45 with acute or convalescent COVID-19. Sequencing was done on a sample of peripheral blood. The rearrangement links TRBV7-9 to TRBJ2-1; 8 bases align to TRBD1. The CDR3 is CASTIQTGVNEQFF. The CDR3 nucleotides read TGTGCCAGCACCATACAGACAGGGGTCAATGAGCAGTTCTTC.